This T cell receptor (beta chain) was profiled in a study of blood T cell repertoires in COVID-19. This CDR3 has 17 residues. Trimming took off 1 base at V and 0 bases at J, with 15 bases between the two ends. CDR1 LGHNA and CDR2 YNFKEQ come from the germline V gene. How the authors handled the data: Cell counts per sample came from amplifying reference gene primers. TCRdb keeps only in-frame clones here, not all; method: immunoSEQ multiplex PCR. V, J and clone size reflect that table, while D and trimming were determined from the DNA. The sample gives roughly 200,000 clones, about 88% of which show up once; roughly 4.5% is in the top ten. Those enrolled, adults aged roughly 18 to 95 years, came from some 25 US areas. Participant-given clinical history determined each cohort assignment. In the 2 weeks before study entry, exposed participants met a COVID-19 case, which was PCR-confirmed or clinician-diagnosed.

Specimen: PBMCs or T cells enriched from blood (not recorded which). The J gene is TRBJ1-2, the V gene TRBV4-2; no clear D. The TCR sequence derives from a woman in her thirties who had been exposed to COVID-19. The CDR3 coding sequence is TGTGCCAGCAGCCAAGCTATATTCGGGGAGACTAACTATGGCTACACCTTC. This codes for CASSQAIFGETNYGYTF.